This T cell receptor beta chain was sequenced for a study of Graves' ophthalmopathy and Graves' hyperthyroidism. General observations from the study: In blood appeared most of the expanded thyroid clonotypes whose frequency exceeded 0.001.

As the starting material, roughly 9.7 ml of fresh peripheral blood yielded the PBMCs. Beta-chain TCR CDR3 regions were amplified from RNA transcripts. First-round RT-PCR relied on HTBI primers, and a second-round multiplex PCR came next. TCRdb itself ran the multiplex PCR reads through MiXCR, one entry per CDR3 protein. The sample holds hundreds of thousands of distinct CDR3 sequences, about 20% seen once. This clonotype was seen ten or more times. What it binds is unknown. Germline lookup yields CDR1 SEHNR and CDR2 FQNEAQ (reference sequence). Trimming removed 8 bases at V and 5 bases at J, with 15 bases between. This CDR3 has 13 residues.

The receptor was isolated from a woman under 30 with stable Graves' hyperthyroidism. Some clones in this sample may be carry-over from other donors' samples. The chain couples TRBV7-9 to TRBJ2-5; D is possibly TRBD1 or TRBD2 (7 bases each). Sequenced input: peripheral blood. The CDR3 DNA sequence: TGTGCCAGCCAGGGGGGGCAGCAGGAGACCCAGTACTTC. Translated: CASQGGQQETQYF.